These T cell receptor beta chains were read from a single sample in a study of cytomegalovirus exposure and HLA in healthy donors. The method was immunoSEQ multiplex PCR; TCRdb's version includes in-frame clones alone and lacks a portion of them. The sample records about 150,000 clones, around 79% being singletons. Material: PBMCs. All receptors derive from a man aged 18 to 35 in good health and CMV-seronegative. The CDR3 runs from the conserved cysteine through the conserved F or W. Each record gives: J gene, clone size, V gene, D gene, CDR3 DNA, CDR3 protein. D genes are given only for firm matches. Clone size is not always given. Where it is, it says once, few, many or a class for expanded clones.

J: TRBJ1-1
size: NA
V: TRBV6-6
D: NA
DNA: TGTGCCAGCAGTTCCCAGGTTAACACTGAAGCTTTCTTT
CDR3: CASSSQVNTEAFF

J: TRBJ2-1
size: NA
V: TRBV13
D: NA
DNA: TGTGCCAGCAGCTTACGGGGCTACAATGAGCAGTTCTTC
CDR3: CASSLRGYNEQFF

J: TRBJ2-1
size: few
V: TRBV27
D: TRBD2
DNA: TGTGCCAGCAGTGCGGGGAGGGCGAATGAGCAGTTCTTC
CDR3: CASSAGRANEQFF

J: TRBJ2-5
size: NA
V: TRBV19
D: NA
DNA: TGTGCCAGTAACTGGCGGCGGGACGAAGAGACCCAGTACTTC
CDR3: CASNWRRDEETQYF

J: TRBJ1-4
size: NA
V: TRBV6-5
D: TRBD1
DNA: TGTGCCAGCAGCAAATCGGGACAGGGAAATCAAAAACTGTTTTTT
CDR3: CASSKSGQGNQKLFF

J: TRBJ2-1
size: NA
V: TRBV23-1
D: NA
DNA: TGCGCCAGCAGTTTGGCGCGACTTGGCTACAATGAGCAGTTCTTC
CDR3: CASSLARLGYNEQFF

J: TRBJ2-7
size: NA
V: TRBV9
D: NA
DNA: TGTGCCAGCAGCGTAGATCCAGGCTCCTACGAGCAGTACTTC
CDR3: CASSVDPGSYEQYF

J: TRBJ2-7
size: few
V: TRBV6-5
D: TRBD2
DNA: TGTGCCAGCAAATCGGGACTAGCGGCCTACGAGCAGTACTTC
CDR3: CASKSGLAAYEQYF

J: TRBJ2-1
size: NA
V: TRBV10-3
D: TRBD2
DNA: TGTGCCATCAGTCCGGGACTAGCCCCCAATGAGCAGTTCTTC
CDR3: CAISPGLAPNEQFF

J: TRBJ2-1
size: NA
V: TRBV5-8
D: TRBD1
DNA: TGTGCCAGCAGCCCTGGACAGGGGGGCAATGAGCAGTTCTTC
CDR3: CASSPGQGGNEQFF

J: TRBJ2-7
size: NA
V: TRBV7-9
D: NA
DNA: TGTTCCAGCAGCCCGTCCAACTCTGAGCAGTACTTC
CDR3: CSSSPSNSEQYF

J: TRBJ2-5
size: NA
V: TRBV5-5
D: NA
DNA: TGTGCCAGCAGCTGGGGGCTGGGGGCCGGCGGAGAGACCCAGTACTTC
CDR3: CASSWGLGAGGETQYF

J: TRBJ2-5
size: few
V: TRBV19
D: NA
DNA: TGTGCCAGTAGGCGGGTCGGGAGCCAAGAGACCCAGTACTTC
CDR3: CASRRVGSQETQYF

J: TRBJ2-1
size: NA
V: TRBV19
D: NA
DNA: TGTGCCAGTAGTCCTCAACCGGACTGGGGGCAGTTCTTC
CDR3: CASSPQPDWGQFF

J: TRBJ1-6
size: NA
V: TRBV19
D: NA
DNA: TGTGCCAGTAGTATTGCGGCATGGTCACCCCTCCACTTT
CDR3: CASSIAAWSPLHF

J: TRBJ1-1
size: NA
V: TRBV6-1
D: TRBD1
DNA: TGTGCCAGCAGTCGGCCGGGACAGGGCAGCACTGAAGCTTTCTTT
CDR3: CASSRPGQGSTEAFF

J: TRBJ2-1
size: NA
V: TRBV9
D: TRBD2
DNA: TGTGCCAGCAGCGGGCCCGGGACTACCAACAATGAGCAGTTCTTC
CDR3: CASSGPGTTNNEQFF

J: TRBJ2-7
size: NA
V: TRBV6-5
D: TRBD2
DNA: TGTGCCAGCAGTATTAACGGACTAGCGAGCTACGAGCAGTACTTC
CDR3: CASSINGLASYEQYF

J: TRBJ2-7
size: few
V: TRBV10-3
D: NA
DNA: TGTGCCATCACCCGTTCCGCAGGCCTTGTCGAGCAGTACTTC
CDR3: CAITRSAGLVEQYF

J: TRBJ2-3
size: NA
V: TRBV9
D: NA
DNA: TGTGCCAGCAGCGGGGAGCGGGGCACAGATACGCAGTATTTT
CDR3: CASSGERGTDTQYF

J: TRBJ2-7
size: NA
V: TRBV19
D: TRBD2
DNA: TGTGCCAGTAGTATCACTAGCGGGAGCTTGGGGGAGCAGTACTTC
CDR3: CASSITSGSLGEQYF

J: TRBJ1-2
size: NA
V: TRBV28
D: NA
DNA: TGTGCCAGCAGTTTCGGGGGAGGCTACACCTTC
CDR3: CASSFGGGYTF

J: TRBJ2-7
size: NA
V: TRBV6-5
D: NA
DNA: TGTGCCAGCAGTTACTCGGTCGGGTCCAGCTCCTACGAGCAGTACTTC
CDR3: CASSYSVGSSSYEQYF

J: TRBJ2-7
size: NA
V: TRBV7-6
D: TRBD2
DNA: TGTGCCAGCAGCTCATCTAGCGGGGGAAGGATCGAGCAGTACTTC
CDR3: CASSSSSGGRIEQYF

J: TRBJ1-4
size: NA
V: TRBV30
D: NA
DNA: TGTGCCTGGAGTCCGGACAGTACCAGTGAAAAACTGTTTTTT
CDR3: CAWSPDSTSEKLFF

J: TRBJ2-1
size: NA
V: TRBV27
D: TRBD2
DNA: TGTGCCAGCACTCTCCCTCGACTAGCGAATTACAATGAGCAGTTCTTC
CDR3: CASTLPRLANYNEQFF

J: TRBJ2-5
size: NA
V: TRBV7-2
D: NA
DNA: TGTGCCAGCAGCTCTCCTCCGGGGCGGGGCCAGTACTTC
CDR3: CASSSPPGRGQYF

J: TRBJ1-3
size: NA
V: TRBV2
D: NA
DNA: TGTGCCAGCAGTCTTCAAACAACGGGAAACACCATATATTTT
CDR3: CASSLQTTGNTIYF

J: TRBJ1-2
size: NA
V: TRBV7-9
D: NA
DNA: TGTTCCAGCAGCCTGAGCGATTCTGGCTACACCTTC
CDR3: CSSSLSDSGYTF

J: TRBJ2-1
size: once
V: TRBV20-1
D: NA
DNA: TGCAGTGCTAGGAGGCGTCAAGAGCAGTTCTTC
CDR3: CSARRRQEQFF

J: TRBJ2-3
size: NA
V: TRBV5-1
D: TRBD2
DNA: TGCGCCAGCGGCACACTAGCGACAGATACGCAGTATTTT
CDR3: CASGTLATDTQYF

J: TRBJ2-7
size: NA
V: TRBV9
D: NA
DNA: TGTGCCAGCAGCGTAGGTATTAAGGGGGAGCAGTACTTC
CDR3: CASSVGIKGEQYF

J: TRBJ2-3
size: NA
V: TRBV7-6
D: TRBD2
DNA: TGTGCCAGCTCAAACGAGGCGGGAGGGCGGGGCACAGATACGCAGTATTTT
CDR3: CASSNEAGGRGTDTQYF

J: TRBJ1-2
size: NA
V: TRBV6-1
D: NA
DNA: TGTGCCAGCACTGAAGGCTCGGTGGGGGACTGGTATGGCTACACCTTC
CDR3: CASTEGSVGDWYGYTF

J: TRBJ2-1
size: NA
V: TRBV19
D: TRBD2
DNA: TGTGCCAGTAGTCTCGGGACTAGCGGGAAAAATGAGCAGTTCTTC
CDR3: CASSLGTSGKNEQFF

J: TRBJ1-1
size: NA
V: TRBV4-3
D: NA
DNA: TGCGCCAGCAGCCAATCGACAGAGAACACTGAAGCTTTCTTT
CDR3: CASSQSTENTEAFF

J: TRBJ2-7
size: NA
V: TRBV28
D: NA
DNA: TGTGCCAGCAGTTTCGACCACCCGGAGGGCGAGCAGTACTTC
CDR3: CASSFDHPEGEQYF

J: TRBJ1-4
size: few
V: TRBV18
D: TRBD1
DNA: TGTGCCAGCTCACCACGGGACAGGGTTAATGAAAAACTGTTTTTT
CDR3: CASSPRDRVNEKLFF

J: TRBJ2-1
size: NA
V: TRBV6-5
D: TRBD2
DNA: TGTGCCTCAAAAGCGGGACTATACAATGAGCAGTTCTTC
CDR3: CASKAGLYNEQFF

J: TRBJ2-3
size: NA
V: TRBV30
D: TRBD2
DNA: TGTGCCTGGGGCGTAGCGGGGGATACGCAGTATTTT
CDR3: CAWGVAGDTQYF

J: TRBJ2-3
size: NA
V: TRBV30
D: NA
DNA: TGTGCCTGGAGTGTAGGGCGGGCGAGCACAGATACGCAGTATTTT
CDR3: CAWSVGRASTDTQYF

J: TRBJ2-7
size: NA
V: TRBV6-5
D: NA
DNA: TGTGCCAGCACCACTCGGGACATTAACTACGAGCAGTACTTC
CDR3: CASTTRDINYEQYF

J: TRBJ1-4
size: NA
V: TRBV5-1
D: NA
DNA: TGCGCCAGCAGGGCAAGTTCAACTAATGAAAAACTGTTTTTT
CDR3: CASRASSTNEKLFF